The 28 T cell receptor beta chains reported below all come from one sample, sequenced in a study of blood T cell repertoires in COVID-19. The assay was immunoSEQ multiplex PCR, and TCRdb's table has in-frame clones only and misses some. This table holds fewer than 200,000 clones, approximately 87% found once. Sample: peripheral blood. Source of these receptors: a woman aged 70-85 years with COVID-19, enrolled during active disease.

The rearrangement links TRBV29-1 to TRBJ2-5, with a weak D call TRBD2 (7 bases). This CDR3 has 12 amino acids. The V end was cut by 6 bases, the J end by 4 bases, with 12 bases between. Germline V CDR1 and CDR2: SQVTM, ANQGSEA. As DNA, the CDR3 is TGCAGCGTGGGGGGGCTCGGAGAGACCCAGTACTTC. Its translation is CSVGGLGETQYF.

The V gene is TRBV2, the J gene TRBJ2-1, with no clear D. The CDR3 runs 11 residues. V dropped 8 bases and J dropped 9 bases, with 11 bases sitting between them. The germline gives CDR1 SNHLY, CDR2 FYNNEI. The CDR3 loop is CASAPESEQFF. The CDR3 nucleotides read TGTGCCAGCGCGCCTGAGAGTGAGCAGTTCTTC.

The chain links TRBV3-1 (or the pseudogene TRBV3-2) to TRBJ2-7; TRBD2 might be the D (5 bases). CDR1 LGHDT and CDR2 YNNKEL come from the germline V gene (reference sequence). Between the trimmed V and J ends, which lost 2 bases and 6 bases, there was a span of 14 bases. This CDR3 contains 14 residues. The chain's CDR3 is CASSQRSSPGEQYF. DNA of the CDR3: TGTGCCAGCAGCCAACGTTCTAGCCCAGGCGAGCAGTACTTC.

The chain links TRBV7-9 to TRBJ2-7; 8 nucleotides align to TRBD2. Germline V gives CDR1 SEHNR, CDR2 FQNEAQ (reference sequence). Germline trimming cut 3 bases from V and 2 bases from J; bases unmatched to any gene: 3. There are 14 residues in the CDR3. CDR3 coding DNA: TGTGCCAGCAGCTTTACTAGCGGAGCCTACGAGCAGTACTTC. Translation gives CASSFTSGAYEQYF.

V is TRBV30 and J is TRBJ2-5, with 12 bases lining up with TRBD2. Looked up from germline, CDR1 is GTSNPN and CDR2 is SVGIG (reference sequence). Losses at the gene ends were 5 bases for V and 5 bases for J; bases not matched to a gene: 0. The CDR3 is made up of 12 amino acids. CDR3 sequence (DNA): TGTGCCTGGGGGACTAGCGGGGAGACCCAGTACTTC. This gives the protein CAWGTSGETQYF.

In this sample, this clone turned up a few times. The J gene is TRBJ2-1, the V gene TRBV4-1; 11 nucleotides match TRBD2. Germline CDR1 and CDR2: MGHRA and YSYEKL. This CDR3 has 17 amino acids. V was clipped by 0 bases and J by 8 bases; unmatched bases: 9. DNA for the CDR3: TGCGCCAGCAGCCAAGAGATGGGGCTAGCGGGAGGATATGAGCAGTTCTTC. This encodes CASSQEMGLAGGYEQFF.

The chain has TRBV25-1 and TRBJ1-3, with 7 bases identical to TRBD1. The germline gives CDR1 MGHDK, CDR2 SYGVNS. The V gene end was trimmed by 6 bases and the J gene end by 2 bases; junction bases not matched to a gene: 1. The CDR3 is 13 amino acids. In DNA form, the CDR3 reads TGTGCCAGCAGCCAGGGGGCTGGAAACACCATATATTTT. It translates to CASSQGAGNTIYF.

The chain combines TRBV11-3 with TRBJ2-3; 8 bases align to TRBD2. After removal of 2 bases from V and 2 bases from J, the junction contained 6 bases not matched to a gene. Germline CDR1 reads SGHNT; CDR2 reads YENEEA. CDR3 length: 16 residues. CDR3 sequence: CASSLNGLADTDTQYF. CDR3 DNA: TGTGCCAGCAGCTTAAACGGACTAGCCGACACAGATACGCAGTATTTT.

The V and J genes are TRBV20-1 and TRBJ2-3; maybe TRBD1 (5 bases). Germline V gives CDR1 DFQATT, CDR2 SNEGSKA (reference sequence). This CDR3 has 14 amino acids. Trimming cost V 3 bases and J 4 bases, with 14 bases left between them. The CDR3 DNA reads TGCAGTGCTAGTTTCCGCTCAGGGTCAGATACGCAGTATTTT. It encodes CSASFRSGSDTQYF.

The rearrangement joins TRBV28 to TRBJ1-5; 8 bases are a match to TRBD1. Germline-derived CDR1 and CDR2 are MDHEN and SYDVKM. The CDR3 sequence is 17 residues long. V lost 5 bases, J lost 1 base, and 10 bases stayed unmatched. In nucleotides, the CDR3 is TGTGCCAGCAGTGGGTGGGGCAGGGGGCCGAGCAATCAGCCCCAGCATTTT. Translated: CASSGWGRGPSNQPQHF.

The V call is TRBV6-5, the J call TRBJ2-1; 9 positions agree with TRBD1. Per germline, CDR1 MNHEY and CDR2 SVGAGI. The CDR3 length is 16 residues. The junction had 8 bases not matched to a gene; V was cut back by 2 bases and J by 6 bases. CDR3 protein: CASSYAATGGINEQFF. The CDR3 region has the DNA TGTGCCAGCAGTTACGCCGCGACAGGGGGGATCAATGAGCAGTTCTTC.

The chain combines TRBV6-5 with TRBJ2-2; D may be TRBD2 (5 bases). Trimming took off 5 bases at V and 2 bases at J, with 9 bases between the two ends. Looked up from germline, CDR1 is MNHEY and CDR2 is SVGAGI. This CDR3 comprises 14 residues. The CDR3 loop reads CASSLSANTGELFF. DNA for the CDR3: TGTGCCAGCAGTCTTAGCGCTAACACCGGGGAGCTGTTTTTT.

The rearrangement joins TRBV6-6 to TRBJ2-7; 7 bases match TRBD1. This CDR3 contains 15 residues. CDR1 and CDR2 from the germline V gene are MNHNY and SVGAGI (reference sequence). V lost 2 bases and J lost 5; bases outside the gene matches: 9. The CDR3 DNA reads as TGTGCCAGCAGTTACAAAGGGGGCGATGTGAACGAGCAGTACTTC. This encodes CASSYKGGDVNEQYF.

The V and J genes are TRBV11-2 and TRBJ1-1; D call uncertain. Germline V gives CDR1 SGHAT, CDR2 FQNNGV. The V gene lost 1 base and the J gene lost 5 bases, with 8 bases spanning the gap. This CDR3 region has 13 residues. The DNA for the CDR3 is TGTGCCAGCAGCTTAGGGGCCGGTACTGAAGCTTTCTTT. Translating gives CASSLGAGTEAFF.

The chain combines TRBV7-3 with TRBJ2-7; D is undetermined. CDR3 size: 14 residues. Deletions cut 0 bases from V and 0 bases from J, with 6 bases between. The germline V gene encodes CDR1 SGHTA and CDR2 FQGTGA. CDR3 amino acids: CASSLTADSYEQYF. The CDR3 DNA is TGTGCCAGCAGCTTAACGGCGGACTCCTACGAGCAGTACTTC.

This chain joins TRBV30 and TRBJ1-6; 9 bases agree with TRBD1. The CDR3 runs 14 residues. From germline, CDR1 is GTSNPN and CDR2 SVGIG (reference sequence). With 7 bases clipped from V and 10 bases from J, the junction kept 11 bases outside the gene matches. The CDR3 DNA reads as TGTGCCTTCTGGACAGGGGCCTACGGGTCACCCCTCCACTTT. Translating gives CAFWTGAYGSPLHF. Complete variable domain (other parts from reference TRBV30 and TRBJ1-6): SQTIHQWPATLVQPVGSPLSLECTVEGTSNPNLYWYRQAAGRGLQLLFYSVGIGQISSEVPQNLSASRPQDRQFILSSKKLLLSDSGFYLCAFWTGAYGSPLHFGNGTRLTVT.

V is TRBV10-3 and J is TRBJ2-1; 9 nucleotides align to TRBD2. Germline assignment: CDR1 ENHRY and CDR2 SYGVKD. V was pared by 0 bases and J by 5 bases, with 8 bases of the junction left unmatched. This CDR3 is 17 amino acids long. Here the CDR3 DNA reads TGTGCCATCAGTGAGTCCGTACTAGCGGGTATAAACAATGAGCAGTTCTTC. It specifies CAISESVLAGINNEQFF.

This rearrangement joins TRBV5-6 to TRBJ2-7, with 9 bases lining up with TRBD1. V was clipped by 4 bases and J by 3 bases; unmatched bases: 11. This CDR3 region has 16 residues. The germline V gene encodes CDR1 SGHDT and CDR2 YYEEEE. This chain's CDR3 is CASSSTLGQGFYEQYF. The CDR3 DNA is TGTGCCAGCAGCAGTACTCTAGGACAGGGGTTCTACGAGCAGTACTTC.

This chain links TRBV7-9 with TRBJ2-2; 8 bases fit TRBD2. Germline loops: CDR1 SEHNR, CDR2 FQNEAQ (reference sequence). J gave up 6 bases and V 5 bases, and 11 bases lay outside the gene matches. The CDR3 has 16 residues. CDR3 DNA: TGTGCCAGCAGCCCCTACGGGACTAGTGTACCCGGGGAGCTGTTTTTT. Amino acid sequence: CASSPYGTSVPGELFF.

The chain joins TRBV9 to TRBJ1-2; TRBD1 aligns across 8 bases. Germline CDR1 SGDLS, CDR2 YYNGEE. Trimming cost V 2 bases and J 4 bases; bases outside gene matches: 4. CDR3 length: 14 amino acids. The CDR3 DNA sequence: TGTGCCAGCAGCGTCCCAGGGGGCACCTATGGCTACACCTTC. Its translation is CASSVPGGTYGYTF.

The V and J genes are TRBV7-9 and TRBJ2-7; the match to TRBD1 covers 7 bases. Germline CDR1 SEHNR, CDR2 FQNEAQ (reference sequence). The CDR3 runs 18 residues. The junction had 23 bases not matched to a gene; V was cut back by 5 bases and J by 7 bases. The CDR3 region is CASSPHKGTVNLPSEQYF. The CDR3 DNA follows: TGTGCCAGCAGCCCTCATAAGGGGACAGTTAATCTTCCCTCAGAGCAGTACTTC.

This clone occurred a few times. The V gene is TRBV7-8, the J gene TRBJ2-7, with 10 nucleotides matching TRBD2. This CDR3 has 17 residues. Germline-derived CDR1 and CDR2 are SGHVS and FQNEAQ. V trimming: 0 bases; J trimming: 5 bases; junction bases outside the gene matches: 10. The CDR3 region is CASSLAQLAGGVDEQYF. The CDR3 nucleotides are TGTGCCAGCAGCTTAGCGCAATTAGCGGGAGGTGTGGACGAGCAGTACTTC. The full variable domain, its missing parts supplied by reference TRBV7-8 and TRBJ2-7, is GAGVSQSPRYKVAKRGQDVALRCDPISGHVSLFWYQQALGQGPEFLTYFQNEAQLDKSGLPSDRFFAERPEGSVSTLKIQRTQQEDSAVYLCASSLAQLAGGVDEQYFGPGTRLTVT.

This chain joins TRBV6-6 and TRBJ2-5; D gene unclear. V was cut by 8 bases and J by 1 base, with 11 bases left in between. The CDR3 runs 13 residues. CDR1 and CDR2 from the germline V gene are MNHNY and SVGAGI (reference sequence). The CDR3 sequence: CASSSRSQETQYF. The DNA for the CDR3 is TGTGCCAGCTCCTCCCGCAGCCAAGAGACCCAGTACTTC.

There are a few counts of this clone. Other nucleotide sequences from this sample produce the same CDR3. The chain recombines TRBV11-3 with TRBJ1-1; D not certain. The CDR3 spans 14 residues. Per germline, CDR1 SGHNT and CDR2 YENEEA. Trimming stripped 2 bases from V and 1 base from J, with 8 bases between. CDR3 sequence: CASSLLSENTEAFF. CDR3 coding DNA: TGTGCCAGCAGCTTATTGTCAGAGAACACTGAAGCTTTCTTT.

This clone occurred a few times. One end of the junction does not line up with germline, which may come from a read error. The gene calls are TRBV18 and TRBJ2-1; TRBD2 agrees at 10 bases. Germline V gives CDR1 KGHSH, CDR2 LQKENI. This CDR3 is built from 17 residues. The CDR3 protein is CASSPPGTSVTHNEQFF. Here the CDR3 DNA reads TGTGCCAGCTCTCCACCCGGGACTAGCGTCACACACAATGAGCAGTTCTTC.

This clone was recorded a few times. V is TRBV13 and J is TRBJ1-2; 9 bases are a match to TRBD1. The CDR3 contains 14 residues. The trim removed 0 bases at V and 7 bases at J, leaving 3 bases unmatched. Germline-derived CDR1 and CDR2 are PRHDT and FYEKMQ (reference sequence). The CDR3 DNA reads TGTGCCAGCAGCTTAGGACAGGGGGCAGGTGGCTACACCTTC. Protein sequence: CASSLGQGAGGYTF.

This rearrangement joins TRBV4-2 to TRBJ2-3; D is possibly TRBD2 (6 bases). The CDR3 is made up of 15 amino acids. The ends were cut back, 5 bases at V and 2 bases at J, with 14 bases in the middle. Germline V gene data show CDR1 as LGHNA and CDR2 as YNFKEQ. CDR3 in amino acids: CASSSEGGFTDTQYF. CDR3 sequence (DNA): TGTGCCAGCAGCTCGGAGGGAGGCTTCACAGATACGCAGTATTTT.

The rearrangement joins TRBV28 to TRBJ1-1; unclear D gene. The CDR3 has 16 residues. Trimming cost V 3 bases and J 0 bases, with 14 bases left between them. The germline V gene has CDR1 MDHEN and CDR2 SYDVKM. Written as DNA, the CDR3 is TGTGCCAGCAGTTTTTCTGGGCAGACCATGAACACTGAAGCTTTCTTT. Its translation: CASSFSGQTMNTEAFF.